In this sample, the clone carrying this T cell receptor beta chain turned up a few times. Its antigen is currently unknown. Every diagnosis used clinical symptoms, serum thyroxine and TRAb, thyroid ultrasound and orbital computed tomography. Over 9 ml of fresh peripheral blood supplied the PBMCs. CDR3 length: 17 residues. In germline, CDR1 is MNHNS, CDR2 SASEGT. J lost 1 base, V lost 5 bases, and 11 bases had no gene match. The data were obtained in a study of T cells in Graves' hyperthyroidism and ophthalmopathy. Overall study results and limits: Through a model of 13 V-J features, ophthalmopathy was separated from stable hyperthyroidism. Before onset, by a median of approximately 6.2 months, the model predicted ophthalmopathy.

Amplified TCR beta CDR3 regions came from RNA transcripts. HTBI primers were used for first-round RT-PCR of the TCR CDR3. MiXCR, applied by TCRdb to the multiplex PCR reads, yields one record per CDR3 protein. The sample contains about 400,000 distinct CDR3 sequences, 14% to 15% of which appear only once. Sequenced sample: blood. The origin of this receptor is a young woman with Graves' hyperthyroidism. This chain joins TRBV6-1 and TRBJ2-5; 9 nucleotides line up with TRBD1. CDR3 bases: TGTGCCAGCAGTCCACCACCGGGACAGGGCACCCAAGAGACCCAGTACTTC. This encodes CASSPPPGQGTQETQYF.